These 24 T cell receptor beta chains originate from one sample sequenced in a study of blood T cells in healthy people across ages. A second PCR of 7 to 11 cycles used a sample-barcoded 5' primer and a J-beta primer mix. TCRdb ran MiXCR on the 5' RACE reads and lists one entry per CDR3 protein. The sample includes over 1,500,000 distinct CDR3 sequences, around half of them seen just once. Material for sequencing was blood. The receptors originated from a woman aged 40 to 50 in good health.

The V and J genes are TRBV3-1 and TRBJ2-7; no clear D. Germline assignment: CDR1 LGHDT and CDR2 YNNKEL (reference sequence). Trimming shortened V by 1 base and J by 6 bases, and 13 bases separated the two germline ends. This CDR3 region has 14 residues. The CDR3 here is CASSQAPGTSEQYF. CDR3 DNA: TGTGCCAGCAGCCAAGCGCCGGGTACCAGCGAGCAGTACTTC.

As regards this clonotype: At one boundary the junction diverges from the germline segment, which might be a read error. V usage is TRBV7-6 and J usage is TRBJ2-3; 9 bases map to TRBD2. CDR3 length equals 16 residues. CDR1 is SGHVS, CDR2 FNYEAQ, per germline. The CDR3 DNA follows: TGTGCCAGCAGCCATCTAGCGGGGCCTAGCATAGATACGCAGTATTTT. Amino acid sequence: CASSHLAGPSIDTQYF.

This clonotype was seen more than once but under ten times. The chain uses TRBV20-1 and TRBJ2-1; D tentatively reads TRBD1 or TRBD2 (6 bases each). Germline V gives CDR1 DFQATT, CDR2 SNEGSKA (reference sequence). The CDR3 loop spans 16 amino acids. V was shortened by 2 bases and J by 2 bases, with 16 bases between the two germline ends. CDR3 DNA sequence: TGCAGTGCTAGACTGGGGGGCATAAAGACCTACAATGAGCAGTTCTTC. Protein: CSARLGGIKTYNEQFF.

This clonotype has a handful of counts. The chain couples TRBV28 to TRBJ2-1; D remains unclear. The germline V gene has CDR1 MDHEN and CDR2 SYDVKM. CDR3 size: 12 residues. V shed 5 bases and J shed 8 bases, with 10 bases lying between them. The CDR3 sequence is CASSQTQYEQFF. CDR3 DNA sequence: TGTGCCAGCAGTCAGACCCAGTATGAGCAGTTCTTC. Full variable domain (rest looked up from reference TRBV28 and TRBJ2-1): DVKVTQSSRYLVKRTGEKVFLECVQDMDHENMFWYRQDPGLGLRLIYFSYDVKMKEKGDIPEGYSVSREKKERFSLILESASTNQTSMYLCASSQTQYEQFFGPGTRLTVL.

This sequence joins TRBV6-1 and TRBJ2-1, with 9 bases lining up with TRBD2. The CDR3 consists of 17 residues. The V gene end was trimmed by 7 bases and the J gene end by 4 bases; junction bases not matched to a gene: 14. CDR1 is MNHNS, CDR2 SASEGT, per germline. The CDR3 spells CASTSGGGVFRYNEQFF. The CDR3 bases are TGTGCCAGCACCAGTGGCGGGGGGGTATTTCGGTACAATGAGCAGTTCTTC.

The sample holds a few counts of this clonotype. This rearrangement joins TRBV6-5 to TRBJ1-2; D is perhaps TRBD1 (5 bases). The CDR3 has 15 residues. Deletions cut 5 bases from V and 4 bases from J, with 17 bases between. Per germline, CDR1 MNHEY and CDR2 SVGAGI. The DNA for the CDR3 is TGTGCCAGCAGTCCCGCCCAGGGAGGAGTCTATGGCTACACCTTC. It specifies CASSPAQGGVYGYTF.

V usage is TRBV2 and J usage is TRBJ2-1; 9 positions agree with TRBD2. This CDR3 is built from 16 residues. Per the germline V gene, CDR1 is SNHLY and CDR2 is FYNNEI. CDR3 amino acids: CAARGSGGLSYNEQFF. Here the CDR3 DNA reads TGTGCTGCTAGAGGGAGCGGGGGGCTCTCCTACAATGAGCAGTTCTTC.

This clonotype was recorded a few times. The chain carries TRBV6-2 or TRBV6-3 and TRBJ2-4; possible D gene TRBD1, 7 bases. Germline assignment: CDR1 MNHEY and CDR2 SVGEGT. V was clipped by 6 bases and J by 7 bases, with 13 bases between them. There are 13 residues in the CDR3. The CDR3 DNA reads TGTGCCAGCAGGGTGACAGGGAGGAACATTCAGTACTTC. The encoded protein is CASRVTGRNIQYF.

This clonotype has a handful of counts. The DNA of the CDR3 is TGTGCCAGCAACCGAGGCGTGAGAGTCTCCTACAATGAGCAGTTCTTC. Protein product: CASNRGVRVSYNEQFF. The chain couples TRBV27 to TRBJ2-1; the D is unclear. Germline V gene data show CDR1 as MNHEY and CDR2 as SMNVEV (reference sequence). This CDR3 has 16 residues. Trimming took off 7 bases at V and 0 bases at J, with 16 bases between the two ends.

This clonotype has at least ten counts. The genes are TRBV9 and TRBJ2-3; D gene uncertain. The germline V and J ends were trimmed by 2 bases and 6 bases, with 4 bases remaining between them. From germline, CDR1 is SGDLS and CDR2 YYNGEE. The length of the CDR3 is 11 residues. CDR3 DNA: TGTGCCAGCAGCGTCGAGGATACGCAGTATTTT. It codes for CASSVEDTQYF.

In its sample, this clonotype was seen a few times. The rearrangement links TRBV29-1 to TRBJ2-5; TRBD2 agrees at 10 bases. Looked up from germline, CDR1 is SQVTM and CDR2 is ANQGSEA. V shed 4 bases and J 7 bases; nucleotides not matched to a gene: 9. The CDR3 is made up of 14 amino acids. In DNA form, the CDR3 reads TGCAGCGTTGTGCGGCTAGCGGGGGACGGGACCCAGTACTTC. Its protein is CSVVRLAGDGTQYF.

This clonotype was picked up a small number of times. V gene TRBV7-2 combines with J gene TRBJ2-5; 14 positions agree with TRBD2. The CDR3 extends over 19 amino acids. Trimming took 4 bases from V and 4 from J; bases not matched to a gene: 14. The germline CDR1 and CDR2 sequences are SGHTA and FQGNSA. The CDR3 DNA follows: TGTGCCAGCAGCTGGGGCTCCGGTGGACTAGCGGGGGGTGGAGAGACCCAGTACTTC. This sequence encodes CASSWGSGGLAGGGETQYF.

This clonotype turned up a few times. The V call is TRBV29-1, the J call TRBJ2-1; 11 bases agree with TRBD2. J was trimmed by 8 bases and V by 7 bases; bases with no gene match: 19. Germline CDR1 and CDR2: SQVTM and ANQGSEA. The CDR3 has 17 residues. CDR3 nucleotides: TGCAGCGCTCTTAAAAGGGTGCTAGCGGGGGGTGGGGATGAGCAGTTCTTC. Its protein product is CSALKRVLAGGGDEQFF.

J is TRBJ2-5 and V is TRBV5-6; 10 nucleotides match TRBD2. CDR1 and CDR2 from the germline V gene are SGHDT and YYEEEE. This CDR3 spans 15 amino acids. V trimming: 4 bases; J trimming: 3 bases; junction bases outside the gene matches: 6. CDR3 amino acids: CASSVLGLAEETQYF. In nucleotides, the CDR3 is TGTGCCAGCAGCGTACTCGGACTAGCGGAAGAGACCCAGTACTTC.

The chain combines TRBV27 with TRBJ1-2; TRBD1 matches 10 bases. With 5 bases clipped from V and 2 bases from J, the junction kept 5 bases outside the gene matches. The CDR3 runs to 15 residues. CDR1 and CDR2 from the germline V gene are MNHEY and SMNVEV (reference sequence). The CDR3 loop is CASSPGQGRNYGYTF. In nucleotides, the CDR3 is TGTGCCAGCAGTCCGGGACAGGGGAGGAACTATGGCTACACCTTC.

The V call is TRBV7-2, the J call TRBJ2-5; no reliable D call. The DNA matches TRBJ2-7 better at its end, which makes the J call doubtful. This CDR3 contains 13 residues. Germline loops: CDR1 SGHTA, CDR2 FQGNSA. The CDR3: CASSLRYSYEQYF. The CDR3 DNA reads TGTGCCAGCAGCCTTAGATACTCCTACGAGCAGTACTTC.

This chain connects TRBV27 to TRBJ1-2; unclear D gene. Trimming shortened V by 8 bases and J by 1 base, and 17 bases separated the two germline ends. CDR1 and CDR2 from the germline V gene are MNHEY and SMNVEV (reference sequence). The CDR3 is 15 amino acids. CDR3 sequence: CASRSDLNINYGYTF. As DNA, the CDR3 is TGTGCCAGCCGATCCGACCTTAATATTAACTATGGCTACACCTTC.

The chain couples TRBV12-3 or TRBV12-4 to TRBJ2-7; 7 bases are a match to TRBD1. The trim removed 3 bases at V and 6 bases at J, leaving 2 bases unmatched. The CDR3 runs 12 residues. The DNA for the CDR3 is TGTGCCAGCAGTTTTTACAGGGGCGAGCAGTACTTC. Its protein is CASSFYRGEQYF.

This sequence joins TRBV11-2 and TRBJ2-7, with D maybe TRBD1 (5 bases). Germline loops: CDR1 SGHAT, CDR2 FQNNGV. This CDR3 comprises 15 residues. V dropped 5 bases and J dropped 1 base, with 15 bases sitting between them. CDR3 sequence reads: CASSPALPGSYEQYF. DNA for the CDR3: TGTGCCAGCAGCCCAGCTCTGCCAGGGTCCTACGAGCAGTACTTC.

V gene TRBV3-1 combines with J gene TRBJ1-5, with unresolved D. CDR1 and CDR2 (germline): LGHDT, YNNKEL (reference sequence). V dropped 0 bases and J dropped 0 bases, with 12 bases sitting between them. The CDR3 has 17 residues. CDR3 sequence: CASSQEPSQYSNQPQHF. The CDR3 DNA reads TGTGCCAGCAGCCAAGAGCCCTCACAGTATAGCAATCAGCCCCAGCATTTT.

This clonotype was detected only a few times. The chain employs TRBV20-1 and TRBJ1-1; unclear D gene. Trimming removed 0 bases at V and 1 base at J, with 3 bases between. Germline V CDR1 and CDR2: DFQATT, SNEGSKA (reference sequence). This CDR3 is 12 amino acids long. This chain's CDR3 is CSARERNTEAFF. For the CDR3, the DNA is TGCAGTGCTAGAGAGCGGAACACTGAAGCTTTCTTT.

This clonotype was seen only a few times. This chain joins TRBV20-1 and TRBJ2-7; no clear D gene. V was clipped by 1 base and J by 2 bases, with 9 bases between them. Germline loops: CDR1 DFQATT, CDR2 SNEGSKA (reference sequence). CDR3 size: 13 residues. CDR3: CSARGRAPYEQYF. CDR3 bases: TGCAGTGCTAGAGGTCGGGCCCCCTACGAGCAGTACTTC.

The chain links TRBV29-1 to TRBJ2-1; 15 positions agree with TRBD2. The trim removed 6 bases at V and 6 bases at J, leaving 6 bases unmatched. CDR1 is SQVTM, CDR2 ANQGSEA, per germline. This CDR3 region has 15 residues. As DNA, the CDR3 is TGCAGCGTCGGGGGACTAGCGGGGGGCCCCAATGAGCAGTTCTTC. This gives the protein CSVGGLAGGPNEQFF.

V gene TRBV20-1 combines with J gene TRBJ2-1, with TRBD2 as a possible D gene (5 bases). Judging by the DNA end, TRBJ2-7 fits better; the J call may be wrong. The CDR3 runs 14 residues. The germline gives CDR1 DFQATT, CDR2 SNEGSKA (reference sequence). This chain's CDR3 is CSASRWVRGYEQYF. The CDR3 nucleotides are TGCAGTGCTAGCAGATGGGTTCGGGGCTACGAGCAGTACTTC.